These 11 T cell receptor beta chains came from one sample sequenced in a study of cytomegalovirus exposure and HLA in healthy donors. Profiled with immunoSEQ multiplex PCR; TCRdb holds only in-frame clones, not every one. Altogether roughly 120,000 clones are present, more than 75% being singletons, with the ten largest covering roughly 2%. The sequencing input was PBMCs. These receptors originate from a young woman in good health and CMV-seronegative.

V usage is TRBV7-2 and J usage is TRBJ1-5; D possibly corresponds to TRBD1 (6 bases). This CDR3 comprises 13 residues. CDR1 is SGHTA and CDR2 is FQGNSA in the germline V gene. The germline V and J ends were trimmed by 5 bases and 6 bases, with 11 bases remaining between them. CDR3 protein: CASSQDSPQPQHF. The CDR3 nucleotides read TGTGCCAGCAGCCAGGACAGTCCTCAGCCCCAGCATTTT.

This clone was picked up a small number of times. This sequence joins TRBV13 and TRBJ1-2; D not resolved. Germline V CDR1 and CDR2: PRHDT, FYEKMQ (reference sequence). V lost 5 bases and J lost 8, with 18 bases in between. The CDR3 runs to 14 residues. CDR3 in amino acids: CASSIQGRRSGYTF. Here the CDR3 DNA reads TGTGCCAGCAGCATACAAGGGAGGCGTAGCGGCTACACCTTC.

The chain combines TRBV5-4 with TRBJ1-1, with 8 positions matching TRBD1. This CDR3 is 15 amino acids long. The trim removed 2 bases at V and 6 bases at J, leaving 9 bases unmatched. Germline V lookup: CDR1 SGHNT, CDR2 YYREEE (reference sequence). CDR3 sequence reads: CASSLMTGENAEAFF. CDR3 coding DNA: TGTGCCAGCAGCTTAATGACAGGGGAAAACGCTGAAGCTTTCTTT.

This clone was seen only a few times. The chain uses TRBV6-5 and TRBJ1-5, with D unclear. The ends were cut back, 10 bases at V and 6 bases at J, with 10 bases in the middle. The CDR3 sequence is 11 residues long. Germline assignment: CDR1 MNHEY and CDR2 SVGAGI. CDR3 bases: TGTGCCACCGGTCCTCTTCAGCCCCAGCATTTT. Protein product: CATGPLQPQHF.

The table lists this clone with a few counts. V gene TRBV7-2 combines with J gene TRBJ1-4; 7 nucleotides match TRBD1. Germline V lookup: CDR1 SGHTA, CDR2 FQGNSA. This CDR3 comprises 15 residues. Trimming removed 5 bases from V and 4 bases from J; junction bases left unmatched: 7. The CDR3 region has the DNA TGTGCCAGCAGCATCGGACAGGCCCATAATGAAAAACTGTTTTTT. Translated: CASSIGQAHNEKLFF.

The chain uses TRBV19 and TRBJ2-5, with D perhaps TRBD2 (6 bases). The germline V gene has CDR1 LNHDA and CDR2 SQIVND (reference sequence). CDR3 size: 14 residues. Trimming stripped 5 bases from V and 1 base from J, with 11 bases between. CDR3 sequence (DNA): TGTGCCAGTAGTTCACTAGCAAGCCAAGAGACCCAGTACTTC. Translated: CASSSLASQETQYF.

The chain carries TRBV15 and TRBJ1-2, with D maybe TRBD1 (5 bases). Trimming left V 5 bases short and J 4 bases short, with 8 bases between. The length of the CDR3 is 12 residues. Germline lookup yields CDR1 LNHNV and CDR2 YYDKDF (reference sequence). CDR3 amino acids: CATSEDSYGYTF. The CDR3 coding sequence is TGTGCCACCAGCGAAGACAGCTATGGCTACACCTTC. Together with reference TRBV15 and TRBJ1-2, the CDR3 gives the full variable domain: DAMVIQNPRYQVTQFGKPVTLSCSQTLNHNVMYWYQQKSSQAPKLLFHYYDKDFNNEADTPDNFQSRRPNTSFCFLDIRSPGLGDTAMYLCATSEDSYGYTFGSGTRLTVV.

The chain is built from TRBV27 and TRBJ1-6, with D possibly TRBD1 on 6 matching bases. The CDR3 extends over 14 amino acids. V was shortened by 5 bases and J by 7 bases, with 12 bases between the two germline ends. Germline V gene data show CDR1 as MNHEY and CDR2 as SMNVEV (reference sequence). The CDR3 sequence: CASSLRTENSPLHF. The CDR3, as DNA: TGTGCCAGCAGTCTACGGACAGAGAATTCACCCCTCCACTTT.

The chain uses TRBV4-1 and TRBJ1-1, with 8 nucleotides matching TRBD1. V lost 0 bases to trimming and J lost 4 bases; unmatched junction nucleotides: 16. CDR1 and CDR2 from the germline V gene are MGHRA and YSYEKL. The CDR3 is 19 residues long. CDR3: CASSQDLGQDLLRATEAFF. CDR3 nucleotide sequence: TGCGCCAGCAGCCAAGATTTGGGACAGGACCTTCTCCGGGCCACTGAAGCTTTCTTT.

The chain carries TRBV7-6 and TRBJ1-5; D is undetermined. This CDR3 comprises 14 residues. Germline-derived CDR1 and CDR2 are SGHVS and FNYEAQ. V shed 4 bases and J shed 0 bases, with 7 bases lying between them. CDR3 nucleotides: TGTGCCAGCAGCTCCCAACATAGCAATCAGCCCCAGCATTTT. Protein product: CASSSQHSNQPQHF.

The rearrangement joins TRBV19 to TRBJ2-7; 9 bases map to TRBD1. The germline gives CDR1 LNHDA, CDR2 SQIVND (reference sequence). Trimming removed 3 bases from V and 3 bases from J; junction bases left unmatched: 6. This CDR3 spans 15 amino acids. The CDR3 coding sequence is TGTGCCAGTAGTATGGGACAGGGCTTGCGCTACGAGCAGTACTTC. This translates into CASSMGQGLRYEQYF. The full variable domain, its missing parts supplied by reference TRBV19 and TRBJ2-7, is DGGITQSPKYLFRKEGQNVTLSCEQNLNHDAMYWYRQDPGQGLRLIYYSQIVNDFQKGDIAEGYSVSREKKESFPLTVTSAQKNPTAFYLCASSMGQGLRYEQYFGPGTRLTVT.